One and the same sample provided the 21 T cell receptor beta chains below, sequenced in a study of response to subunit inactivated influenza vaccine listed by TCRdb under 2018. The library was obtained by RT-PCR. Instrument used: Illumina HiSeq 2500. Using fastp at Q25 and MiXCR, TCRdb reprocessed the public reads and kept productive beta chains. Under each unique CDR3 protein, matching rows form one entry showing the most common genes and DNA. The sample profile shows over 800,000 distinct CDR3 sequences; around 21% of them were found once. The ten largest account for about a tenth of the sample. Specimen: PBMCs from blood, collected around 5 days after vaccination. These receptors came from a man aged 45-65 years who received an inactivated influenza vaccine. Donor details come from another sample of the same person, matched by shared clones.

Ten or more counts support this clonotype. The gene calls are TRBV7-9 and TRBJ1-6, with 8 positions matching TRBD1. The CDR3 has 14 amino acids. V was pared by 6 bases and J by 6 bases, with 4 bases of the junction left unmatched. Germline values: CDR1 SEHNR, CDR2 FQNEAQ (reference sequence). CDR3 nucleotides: TGTGCCAGCAGTCCGGGACAGGTTAATTCACCCCTCCACTTT. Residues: CASSPGQVNSPLHF.

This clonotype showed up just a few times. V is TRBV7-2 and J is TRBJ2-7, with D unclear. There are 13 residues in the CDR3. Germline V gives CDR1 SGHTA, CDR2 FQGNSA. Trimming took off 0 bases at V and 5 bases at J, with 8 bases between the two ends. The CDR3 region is CASSLAQAHEQYF. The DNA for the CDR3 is TGTGCCAGCAGCTTAGCCCAGGCCCACGAGCAGTACTTC.

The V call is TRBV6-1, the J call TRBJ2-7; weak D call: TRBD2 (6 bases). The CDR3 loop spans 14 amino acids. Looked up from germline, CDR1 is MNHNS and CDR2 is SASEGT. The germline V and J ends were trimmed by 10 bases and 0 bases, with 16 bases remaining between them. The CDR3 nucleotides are TGTGCCACCTCCCTCGGGAGTTCCTCCTACGAGCAGTACTTC. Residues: CATSLGSSSYEQYF.

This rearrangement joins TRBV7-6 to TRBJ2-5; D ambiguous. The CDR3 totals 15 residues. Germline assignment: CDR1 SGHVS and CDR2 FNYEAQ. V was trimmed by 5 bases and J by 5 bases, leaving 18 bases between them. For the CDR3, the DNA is TGTGCCAGCAGCCAAGTCGGGTTGTTAACGGAGACCCAGTACTTC. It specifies CASSQVGLLTETQYF.

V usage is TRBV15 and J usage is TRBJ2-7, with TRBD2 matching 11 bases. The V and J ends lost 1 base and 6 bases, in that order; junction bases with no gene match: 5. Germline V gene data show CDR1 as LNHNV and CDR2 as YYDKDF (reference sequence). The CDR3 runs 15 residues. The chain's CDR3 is CATSRVAGGPFEQYF. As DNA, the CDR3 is TGTGCCACCAGCAGAGTAGCGGGAGGGCCATTCGAGCAGTACTTC. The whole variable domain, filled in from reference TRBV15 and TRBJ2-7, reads DAMVIQNPRYQVTQFGKPVTLSCSQTLNHNVMYWYQQKSSQAPKLLFHYYDKDFNNEADTPDNFQSRRPNTSFCFLDIRSPGLGDTAMYLCATSRVAGGPFEQYFGPGTRLTVT.

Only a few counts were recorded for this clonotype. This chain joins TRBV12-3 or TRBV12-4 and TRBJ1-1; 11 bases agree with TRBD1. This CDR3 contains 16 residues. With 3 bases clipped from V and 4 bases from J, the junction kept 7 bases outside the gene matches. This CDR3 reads CASSFEGTGGGTEAFF. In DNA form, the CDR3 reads TGTGCCAGCAGTTTTGAAGGGACAGGGGGTGGCACTGAAGCTTTCTTT.

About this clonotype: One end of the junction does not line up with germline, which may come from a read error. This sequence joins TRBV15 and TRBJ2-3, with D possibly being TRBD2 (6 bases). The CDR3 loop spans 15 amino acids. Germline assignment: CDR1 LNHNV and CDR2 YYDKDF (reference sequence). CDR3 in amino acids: CVTSRELADTDTQYF. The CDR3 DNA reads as TGTGTCACCAGCAGAGAGTTAGCGGATACAGATACGCAGTATTTT.

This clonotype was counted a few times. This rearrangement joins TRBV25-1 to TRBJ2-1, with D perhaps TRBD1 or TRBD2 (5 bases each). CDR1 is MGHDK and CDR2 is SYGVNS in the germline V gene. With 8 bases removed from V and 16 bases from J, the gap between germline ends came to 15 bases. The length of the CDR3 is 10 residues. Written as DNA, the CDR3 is TGTGCCAGCGGGGACCAATGTGAATTCTTC. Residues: CASGDQCEFF.

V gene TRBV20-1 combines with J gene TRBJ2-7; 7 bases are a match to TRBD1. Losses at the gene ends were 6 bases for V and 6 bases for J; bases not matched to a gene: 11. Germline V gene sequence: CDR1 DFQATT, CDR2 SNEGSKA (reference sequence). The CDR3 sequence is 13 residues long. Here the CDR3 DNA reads TGCAGTGCCAGCCCCAGGGGGATTGCCGAGCAGTACTTC. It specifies CSASPRGIAEQYF.

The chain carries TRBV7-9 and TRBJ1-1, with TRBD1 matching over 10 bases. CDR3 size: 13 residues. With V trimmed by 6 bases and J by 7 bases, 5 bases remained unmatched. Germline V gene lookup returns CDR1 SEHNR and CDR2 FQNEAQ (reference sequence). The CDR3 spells CASRKDRGGEAFF. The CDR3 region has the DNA TGTGCCAGCAGGAAGGACAGGGGGGGTGAAGCTTTCTTT.

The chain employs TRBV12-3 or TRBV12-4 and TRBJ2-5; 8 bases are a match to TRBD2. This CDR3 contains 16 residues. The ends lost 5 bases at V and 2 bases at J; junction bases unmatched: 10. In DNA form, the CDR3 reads TGTGCCAGCAGTGCACAGCGGGGGCCTGGGCAAGAGACCCAGTACTTC. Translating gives CASSAQRGPGQETQYF.

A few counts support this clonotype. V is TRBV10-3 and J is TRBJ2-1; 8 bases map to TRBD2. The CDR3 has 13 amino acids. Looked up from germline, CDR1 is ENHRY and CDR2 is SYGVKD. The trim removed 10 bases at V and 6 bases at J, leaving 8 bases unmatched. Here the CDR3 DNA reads TGTGCCACTGATACAGGGACTAGCAATGAGCAGTTCTTC. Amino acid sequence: CATDTGTSNEQFF.

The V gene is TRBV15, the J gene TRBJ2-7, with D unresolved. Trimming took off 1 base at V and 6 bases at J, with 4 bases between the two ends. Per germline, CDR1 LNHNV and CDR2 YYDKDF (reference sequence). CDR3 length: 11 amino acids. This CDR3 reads CATSRGIEQYF. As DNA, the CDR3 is TGTGCCACCAGCAGAGGAATCGAGCAGTACTTC.

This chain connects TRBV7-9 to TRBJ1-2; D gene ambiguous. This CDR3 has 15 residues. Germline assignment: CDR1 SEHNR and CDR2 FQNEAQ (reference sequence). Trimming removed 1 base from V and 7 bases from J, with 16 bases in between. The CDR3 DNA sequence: TGTGCCAGCAGCTTAGAGCAGGACTCGAGGTCTGGCTACACCTTC. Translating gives CASSLEQDSRSGYTF.

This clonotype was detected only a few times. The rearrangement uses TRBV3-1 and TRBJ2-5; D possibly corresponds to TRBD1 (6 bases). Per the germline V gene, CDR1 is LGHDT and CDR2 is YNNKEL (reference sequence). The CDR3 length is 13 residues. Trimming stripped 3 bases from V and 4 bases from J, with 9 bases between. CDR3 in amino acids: CASSQSRGETQYF. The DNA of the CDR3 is TGTGCCAGCAGCCAGTCCAGGGGAGAGACCCAGTACTTC.

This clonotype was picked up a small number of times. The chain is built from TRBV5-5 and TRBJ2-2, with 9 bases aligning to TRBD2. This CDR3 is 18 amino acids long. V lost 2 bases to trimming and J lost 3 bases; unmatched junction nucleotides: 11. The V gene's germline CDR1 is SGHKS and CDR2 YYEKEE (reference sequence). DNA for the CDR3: TGTGCCAGCAGCTTTATGCGGGGGGGCTCGGTTTACACCGGGGAGCTGTTTTTT. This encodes CASSFMRGGSVYTGELFF.

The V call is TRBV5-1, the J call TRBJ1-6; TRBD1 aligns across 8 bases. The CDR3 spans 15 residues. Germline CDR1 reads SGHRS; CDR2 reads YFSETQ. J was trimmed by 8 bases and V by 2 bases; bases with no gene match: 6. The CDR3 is CASSLLQGGDSPLHF. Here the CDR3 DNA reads TGCGCCAGCAGCTTACTACAGGGGGGAGATTCACCCCTCCACTTT.

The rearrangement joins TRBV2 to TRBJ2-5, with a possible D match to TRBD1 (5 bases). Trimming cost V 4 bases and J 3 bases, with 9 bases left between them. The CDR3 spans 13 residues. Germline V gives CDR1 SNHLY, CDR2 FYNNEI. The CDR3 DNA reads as TGTGCCAGCAGTGCCGACAGAAAAGAGACCCAGTACTTC. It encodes CASSADRKETQYF.

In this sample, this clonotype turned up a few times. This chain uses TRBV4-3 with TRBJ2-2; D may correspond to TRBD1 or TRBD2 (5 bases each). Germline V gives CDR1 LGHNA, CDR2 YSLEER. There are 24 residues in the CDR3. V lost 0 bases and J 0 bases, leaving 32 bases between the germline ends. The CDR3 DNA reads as TGCGCCAGCAGCCAAGATAGGGGATACGTGGGGACCCAATTCAATAACGCGAACACCGGGGAGCTGTTTTTT. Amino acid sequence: CASSQDRGYVGTQFNNANTGELFF.

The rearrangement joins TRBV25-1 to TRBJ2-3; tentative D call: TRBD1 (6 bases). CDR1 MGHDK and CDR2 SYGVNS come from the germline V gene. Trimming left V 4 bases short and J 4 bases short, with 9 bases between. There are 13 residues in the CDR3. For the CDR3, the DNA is TGTGCCAGCAGTGTACAGGGCCCAGATACGCAGTATTTT. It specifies CASSVQGPDTQYF.

In DNA form, the CDR3 reads TGTGCCAGCAGCTTAGGTCTAGGCCGGGGCTACGAGCAGTACTTC. This translates into CASSLGLGRGYEQYF. The chain links TRBV7-9 to TRBJ2-7, with D perhaps TRBD2 (5 bases). The CDR3 is made up of 15 amino acids. Germline lookup yields CDR1 SEHNR and CDR2 FQNEAQ (reference sequence). V lost 1 base, J lost 3 bases, and 13 bases lay in between.